This T cell receptor (beta chain) was recovered during a study of shared clonotypes between healthy human individuals. Data came from immunoSEQ multiplex PCR; TCRdb stores just in-frame clones and leaves some out. The repertoire includes some 500,000 clones, 90% to 97% of them detected once, and 0.05% to 0.07% sits in the top ten. Donors, without exception, were Caucasian adults residing in Nashville, Tennessee. Memory CD4+ cells were the fraction left after CD45RA+ naive selection. This CDR3 is built from 14 residues. V shed 4 bases, J shed 2 bases, and the junction held 1 base outside the gene matches. Per the germline V gene, CDR1 is SEHNR and CDR2 is FQNEAQ (reference sequence).

The rearrangement joins TRBV7-9 to TRBJ1-5, with 8 bases lining up with TRBD1. The receptor's source is a woman in her 30s in good health. Sample: naive CD4+ T cells sorted from blood. This sample's subset: CD45RA+ positively selected. The CDR3 DNA follows: TGTGCCAGCAGCTGGGGACAGGGCAATCAGCCCCAGCATTTT. Translating it yields CASSWGQGNQPQHF.